The entry below gives a single TCR beta chain sequence along with its context. These data come from a study of blood T cell repertoires in COVID-19. The CDR3 length is 17 residues. V lost 5 bases, J lost 1 base, and 7 bases stayed unmatched. The germline V gene encodes CDR1 SGHVS and CDR2 FNYEAQ. Sequencing was performed with immunoSEQ multiplex PCR; in TCRdb, only in-frame clones are kept and a portion is missing. The sample lists about 45,000 clones, 86% occurring once. The receptor's source is a human donor in a cohort sampled during active COVID-19. The sample was peripheral blood. The chain employs TRBV7-6 and TRBJ2-3; 12 bases line up with TRBD1. CDR3 nucleotides: TGTGCCAGCAGCCTCGGGACAGGGGGCGAGGGCACAGATACGCAGTATTTT. As protein: CASSLGTGGEGTDTQYF. The full variable domain, with the rest looked up from reference TRBV7-6 and TRBJ2-3, is GAGVSQSPRYKVTKRGQDVALRCDPISGHVSLYWYRQALGQGPEFLTYFNYEAQQDKSGLPNDRFSAERPEGSISTLTIQRTEQRDSAMYRCASSLGTGGEGTDTQYFGPGTRLTVL.